Sequencing of this T cell receptor (beta chain) was carried out in a study of OX40 agonist ivuxolimab in advanced cancers. Study information: Subjects had a mean age of about 65 years, with a range of 23 to 79; roughly 83% were male.

Measured with immunoSEQ multiplex PCR; TCRdb has only the in-frame clones, and not every one. In the table there are 60,000 to 65,000 clones, roughly four fifths of which are singletons. The V and J ends lost 5 bases and 2 bases respectively, with 10 bases between them. The germline V gene encodes CDR1 MDHEN and CDR2 SYDVKM. CDR3 length: 13 amino acids. This clone was found once. The sequence was collected from an adult with an advanced solid tumor such as melanoma, head and neck, liver or kidney cancer. This sequence joins TRBV28 and TRBJ2-7; D may be TRBD2 (5 bases). Source: CD4+ or CD8+ T cells sorted from blood, taken in a trial of the OX40 agonist ivuxolimab. CDR3 coding DNA: TGTGCCAGCAGTCCGGGATTACCCTACGAGCAGTACTTC. It encodes CASSPGLPYEQYF.